The 5 T cell receptor beta chains below all came from one sample that was sequenced in a study of shared clonotypes between healthy human individuals (dated by TCRdb to about 2020). The method behind the library was the immunoSEQ multiplex PCR assay. Imported from immuneACCESS, the table was reduced by TCRdb to in-frame sequences with V and J called. These copies leave out some clones; in studies compared against another copy, an unresolved V gene accounts for under half, and the cause of the remainder is not known. The sample table lists under 600,000 clones, less than 98% of them with a count of one. In total, the top ten clones hold less than 0.065% of the sample. Sequenced material: naive CD4+ T cells sorted from blood. Reading the label with the study, this specimen's cell subset or site is: CD45RA+ positively selected. The receptors here all came from a woman between 25 and 40 years old in good health.

CDR3 amino acids: CASSPSGTGKGGYTF. The CDR3 DNA follows: TGTGCCAGCAGTCCATCCGGGACAGGGAAGGGCGGCTACACCTTC. The chain uses TRBV27 and TRBJ1-2, with TRBD1 matching 9 bases. Germline CDR1 and CDR2: MNHEY and SMNVEV (reference sequence). CDR3 length equals 15 residues. Germline trimming cut 5 bases from V and 8 bases from J; bases unmatched to any gene: 12.

The chain joins TRBV10-3 to TRBJ2-1; TRBD1 matches 8 bases. Per germline, CDR1 ENHRY and CDR2 SYGVKD. J gave up 6 bases and V 6 bases, and 7 bases lay outside the gene matches. There are 14 residues in the CDR3. Here the CDR3 reads CAISTGTGFNEQFF. The DNA for the CDR3 is TGTGCCATCAGCACCGGGACAGGCTTCAATGAGCAGTTCTTC.

The chain recombines TRBV7-2 with TRBJ2-7; 10 bases align to TRBD1. This CDR3 contains 15 residues. The germline V gene encodes CDR1 SGHTA and CDR2 FQGNSA. V lost 5 bases and J lost 3; bases outside the gene matches: 7. Written as DNA, the CDR3 is TGTGCCAGCAGCCCTGGGACAGGGGCCATCTACGAGCAGTACTTC. It yields the protein CASSPGTGAIYEQYF.

The gene calls are TRBV5-8 and TRBJ2-5; D gene unclear. Matching the DNA end better, TRBJ2-7 makes the J call doubtful. The CDR3 covers 13 residues. The germline gives CDR1 SGHTS, CDR2 YDEGEE. Here the CDR3 reads CASSQGRSYEQYF. The CDR3 DNA follows: TGTGCCAGCAGCCAAGGACGGTCCTACGAGCAGTACTTC.

J is TRBJ2-7 and V is TRBV15; D is possibly TRBD1 or TRBD2 (5 bases each). The CDR3 length is 15 residues. Trimming left V 3 bases short and J 4 bases short, with 16 bases between. The germline CDR1 and CDR2 sequences are LNHNV and YYDKDF (reference sequence). CDR3 sequence: CATSREGAREYEQYF. The CDR3 nucleotides read TGTGCCACCAGCAGGGAAGGGGCCAGGGAGTACGAGCAGTACTTC.